This entry features one T cell receptor beta chain sequence. The data derive from a study of blood T cell repertoires in COVID-19. Study information: Both acute and convalescent COVID-19 samples were obtained from the United States, Italy and Spain. PBMCs, B-cell-depleted T cells, or T cells provided the cDNA or gDNA that made up the material.

Original processing notes: Reference gene primer amplification in the assay estimated nucleated cell counts. The data were produced by immunoSEQ multiplex PCR, yet TCRdb's version contains in-frame clones alone and is incomplete. That table furnishes V, J and clone size, whereas the DNA furnished D and trimming. The data show approximately 100,000 clones, 87% seen once. CDR1 is SGHTA, CDR2 FQGTGA, per germline. Trimming shortened V by 0 bases and J by 4 bases, and 7 bases separated the two germline ends. This CDR3 has 13 residues. The TCR comes from a man in his forties or fifties in a cohort sampled during active COVID-19. The chain employs TRBV7-3 and TRBJ2-7; D gene ambiguous. The sequencing input was peripheral blood. The CDR3 reads CASSLTATYEQYF. Here the CDR3 DNA reads TGTGCCAGCAGCTTAACCGCGACTTACGAGCAGTACTTC.